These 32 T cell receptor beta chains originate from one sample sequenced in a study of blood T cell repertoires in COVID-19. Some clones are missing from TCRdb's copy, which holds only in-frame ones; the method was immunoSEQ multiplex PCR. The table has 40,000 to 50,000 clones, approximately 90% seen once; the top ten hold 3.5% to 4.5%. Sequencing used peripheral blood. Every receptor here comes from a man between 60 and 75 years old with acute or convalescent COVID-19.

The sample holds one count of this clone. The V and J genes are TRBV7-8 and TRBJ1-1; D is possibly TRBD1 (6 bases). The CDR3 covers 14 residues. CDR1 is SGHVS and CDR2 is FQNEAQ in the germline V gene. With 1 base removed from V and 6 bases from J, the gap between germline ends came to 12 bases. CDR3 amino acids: CASSLETGKPEAFF. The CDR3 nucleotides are TGTGCCAGCAGCTTAGAAACAGGGAAACCTGAAGCTTTCTTT.

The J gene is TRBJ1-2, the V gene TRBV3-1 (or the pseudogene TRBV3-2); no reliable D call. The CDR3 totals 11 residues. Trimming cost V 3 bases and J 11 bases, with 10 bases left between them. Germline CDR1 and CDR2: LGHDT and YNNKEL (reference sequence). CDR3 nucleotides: TGTGCCAGCAGCCACCTCCTAGTATACACCTTC. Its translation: CASSHLLVYTF.

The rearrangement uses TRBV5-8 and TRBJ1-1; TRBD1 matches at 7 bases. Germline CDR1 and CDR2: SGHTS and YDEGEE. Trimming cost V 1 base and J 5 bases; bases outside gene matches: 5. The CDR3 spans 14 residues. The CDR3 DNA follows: TGTGCCAGCAGCTTGCAGGGGGAAACGACTGAAGCTTTCTTT. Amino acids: CASSLQGETTEAFF.

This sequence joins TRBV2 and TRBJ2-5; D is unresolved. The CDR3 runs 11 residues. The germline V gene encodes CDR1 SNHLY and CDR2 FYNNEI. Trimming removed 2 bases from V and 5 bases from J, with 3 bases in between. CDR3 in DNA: TGTGCCAGCAGTGAACGTGAGACCCAGTACTTC. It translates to CASSERETQYF.

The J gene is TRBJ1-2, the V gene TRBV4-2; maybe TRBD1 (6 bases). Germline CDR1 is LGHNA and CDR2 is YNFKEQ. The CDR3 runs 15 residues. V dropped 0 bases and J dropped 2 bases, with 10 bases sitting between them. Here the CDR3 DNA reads TGTGCCAGCAGCCAAGATCAAACAGGGAACTATGGCTACACCTTC. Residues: CASSQDQTGNYGYTF.

The CDR3 here is CASSRQGSSGNTIYF. DNA of the CDR3: TGTGCCAGCAGCCGACAGGGCTCCTCTGGAAACACCATATATTTT. The rearrangement links TRBV14 to TRBJ1-3, with 7 nucleotides matching TRBD1. The J segment lost 0 bases and the V segment lost 4 bases, leaving 3 bases of the junction unmatched. Germline V gives CDR1 SGHDN, CDR2 FVKESK. The CDR3 has 15 amino acids.

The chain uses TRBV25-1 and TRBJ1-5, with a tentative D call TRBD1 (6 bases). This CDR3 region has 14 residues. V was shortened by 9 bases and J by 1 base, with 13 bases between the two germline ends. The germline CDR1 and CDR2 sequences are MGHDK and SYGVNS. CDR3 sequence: CASSTGLSNQPQHF. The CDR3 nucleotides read TGTGCCAGTAGTACAGGGCTGAGCAATCAGCCCCAGCATTTT.

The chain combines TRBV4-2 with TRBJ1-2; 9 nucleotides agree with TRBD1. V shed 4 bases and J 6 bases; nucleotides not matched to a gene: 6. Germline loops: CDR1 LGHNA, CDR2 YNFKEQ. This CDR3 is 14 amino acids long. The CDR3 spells CASSPSRDRDGYTF. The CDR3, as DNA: TGTGCCAGCAGCCCGTCCCGGGACAGGGATGGCTACACCTTC.

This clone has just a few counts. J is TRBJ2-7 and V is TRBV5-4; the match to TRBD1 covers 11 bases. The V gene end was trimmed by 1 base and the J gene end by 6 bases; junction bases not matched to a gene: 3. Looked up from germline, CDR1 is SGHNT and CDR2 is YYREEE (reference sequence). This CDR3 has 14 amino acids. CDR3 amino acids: CASSLTGTGGEQYF. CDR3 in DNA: TGTGCCAGCAGCTTGACCGGGACAGGGGGCGAGCAGTACTTC. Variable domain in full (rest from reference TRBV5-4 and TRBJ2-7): ETGVTQSPTHLIKTRGQQVTLRCSSQSGHNTVSWYQQALGQGPQFIFQYYREEENGRGNFPPRFSGLQFPNYSSELNVNALELDDSALYLCASSLTGTGGEQYFGPGTRLTVT.

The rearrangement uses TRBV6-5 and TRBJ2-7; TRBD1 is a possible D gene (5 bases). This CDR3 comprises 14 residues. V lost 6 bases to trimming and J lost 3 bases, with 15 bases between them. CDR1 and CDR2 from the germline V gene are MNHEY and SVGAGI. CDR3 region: CASSRKDKFYEQYF. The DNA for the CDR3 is TGTGCCAGCAGCCGGAAGGACAAATTCTACGAGCAGTACTTC.

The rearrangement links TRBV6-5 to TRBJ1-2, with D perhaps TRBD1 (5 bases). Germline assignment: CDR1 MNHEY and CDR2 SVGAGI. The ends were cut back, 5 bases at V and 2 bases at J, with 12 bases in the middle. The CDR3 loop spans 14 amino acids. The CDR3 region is CASSPQEGNYGYTF. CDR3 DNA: TGTGCCAGCAGTCCCCAGGAGGGGAACTATGGCTACACCTTC.

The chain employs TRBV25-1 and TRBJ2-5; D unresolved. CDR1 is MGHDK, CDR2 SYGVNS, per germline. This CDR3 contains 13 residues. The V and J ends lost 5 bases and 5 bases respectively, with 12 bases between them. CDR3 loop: CASSTNAAETQYF. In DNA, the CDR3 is TGTGCCAGCAGTACTAACGCTGCCGAGACCCAGTACTTC.

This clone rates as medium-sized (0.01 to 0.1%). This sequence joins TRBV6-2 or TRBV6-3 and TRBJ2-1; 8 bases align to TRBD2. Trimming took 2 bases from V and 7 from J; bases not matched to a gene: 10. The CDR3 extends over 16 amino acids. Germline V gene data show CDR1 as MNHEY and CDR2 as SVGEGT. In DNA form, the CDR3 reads TGTGCCAGCAGTTACGGGGAAGCGGGGGCGGGGAATGAGCAGTTCTTC. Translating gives CASSYGEAGAGNEQFF.

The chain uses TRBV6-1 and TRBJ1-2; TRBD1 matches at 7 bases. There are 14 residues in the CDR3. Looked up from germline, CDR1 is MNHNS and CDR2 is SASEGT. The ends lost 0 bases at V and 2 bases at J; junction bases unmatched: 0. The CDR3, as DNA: TGTGCCAGCAGTGAAGCGGGACAGAACTATGGCTACACCTTC. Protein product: CASSEAGQNYGYTF.

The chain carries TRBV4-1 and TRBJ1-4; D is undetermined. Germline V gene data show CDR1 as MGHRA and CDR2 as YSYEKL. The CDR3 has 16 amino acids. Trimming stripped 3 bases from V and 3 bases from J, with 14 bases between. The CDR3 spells CASSQYTLRANEKLFF. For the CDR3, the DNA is TGCGCCAGCAGCCAGTACACCCTGAGGGCTAATGAAAAACTGTTTTTT.

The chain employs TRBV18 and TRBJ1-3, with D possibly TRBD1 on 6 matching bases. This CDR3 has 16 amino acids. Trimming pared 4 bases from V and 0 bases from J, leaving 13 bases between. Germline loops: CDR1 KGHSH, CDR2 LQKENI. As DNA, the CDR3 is TGTGCCAGCTCACTAAAAACAGGGAACTCTGGAAACACCATATATTTT. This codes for CASSLKTGNSGNTIYF.

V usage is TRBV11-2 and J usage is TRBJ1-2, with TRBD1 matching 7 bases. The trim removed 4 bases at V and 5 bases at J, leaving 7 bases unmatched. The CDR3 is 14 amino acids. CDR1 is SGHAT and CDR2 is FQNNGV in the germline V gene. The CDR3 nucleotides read TGTGCCAGCAGCTACACAGGGGATCGGTATGGCTACACCTTC. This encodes CASSYTGDRYGYTF.

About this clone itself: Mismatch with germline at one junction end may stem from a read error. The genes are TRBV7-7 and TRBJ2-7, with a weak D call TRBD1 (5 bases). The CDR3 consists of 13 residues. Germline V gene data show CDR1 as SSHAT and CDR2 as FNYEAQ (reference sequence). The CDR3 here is CASSVGQGYEQYF. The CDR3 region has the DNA TGTGCTAGCAGCGTGGGGCAGGGTTACGAGCAGTACTTC.

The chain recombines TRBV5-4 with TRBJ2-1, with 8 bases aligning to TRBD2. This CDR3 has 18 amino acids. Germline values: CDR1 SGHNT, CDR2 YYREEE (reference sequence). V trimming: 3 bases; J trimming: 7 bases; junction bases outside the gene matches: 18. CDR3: CASSSRGGLLLIGNEQFF. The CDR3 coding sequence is TGTGCCAGCAGCTCCCGGGGGGGGCTCCTGCTTATAGGGAATGAGCAGTTCTTC.

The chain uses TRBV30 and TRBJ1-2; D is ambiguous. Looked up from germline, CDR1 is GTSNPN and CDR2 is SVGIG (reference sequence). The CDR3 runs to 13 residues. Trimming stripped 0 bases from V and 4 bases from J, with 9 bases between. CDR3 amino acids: CAWSVAGTYGYTF. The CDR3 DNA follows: TGTGCCTGGAGTGTGGCAGGTACCTATGGCTACACCTTC.

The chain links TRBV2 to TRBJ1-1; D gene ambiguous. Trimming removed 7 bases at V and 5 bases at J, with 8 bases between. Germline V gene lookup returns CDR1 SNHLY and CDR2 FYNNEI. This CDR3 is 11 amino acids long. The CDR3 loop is CASKLWTEAFF. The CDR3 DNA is TGTGCCAGCAAACTTTGGACTGAAGCTTTCTTT.

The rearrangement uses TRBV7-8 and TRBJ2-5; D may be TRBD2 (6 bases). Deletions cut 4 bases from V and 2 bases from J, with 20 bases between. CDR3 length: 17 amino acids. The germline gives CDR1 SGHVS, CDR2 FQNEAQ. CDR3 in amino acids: CASSSIPGGVGQETQYF. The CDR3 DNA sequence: TGTGCCAGCAGCTCAATCCCCGGGGGAGTAGGGCAAGAGACCCAGTACTTC. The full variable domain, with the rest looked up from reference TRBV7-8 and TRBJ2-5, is GAGVSQSPRYKVAKRGQDVALRCDPISGHVSLFWYQQALGQGPEFLTYFQNEAQLDKSGLPSDRFFAERPEGSVSTLKIQRTQQEDSAVYLCASSSIPGGVGQETQYFGPGTRLLVL.

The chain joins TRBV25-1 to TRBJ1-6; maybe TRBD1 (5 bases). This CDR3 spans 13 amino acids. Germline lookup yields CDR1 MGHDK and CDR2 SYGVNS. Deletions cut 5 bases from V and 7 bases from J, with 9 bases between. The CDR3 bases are TGTGCCAGCAGTCAGGGAGGGAATTCACCCCTCCACTTT. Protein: CASSQGGNSPLHF.

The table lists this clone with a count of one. The CDR3 region has the DNA TGCGCCAGCAGCCAAGATTTGGCCAGGGGGGACACTGAAGCTTTCTTT. The encoded protein is CASSQDLARGDTEAFF. V is TRBV4-3 and J is TRBJ1-1; TRBD1 matches 7 bases. V shed 0 bases and J 3 bases; nucleotides not matched to a gene: 7. The length of the CDR3 is 16 residues. Germline V gives CDR1 LGHNA, CDR2 YSLEER.

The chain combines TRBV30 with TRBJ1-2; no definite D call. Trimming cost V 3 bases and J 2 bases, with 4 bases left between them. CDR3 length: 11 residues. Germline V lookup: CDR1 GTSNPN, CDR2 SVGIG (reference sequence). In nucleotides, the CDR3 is TGTGCCTGGAGCCCGAACTATGGCTACACCTTC. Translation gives CAWSPNYGYTF.

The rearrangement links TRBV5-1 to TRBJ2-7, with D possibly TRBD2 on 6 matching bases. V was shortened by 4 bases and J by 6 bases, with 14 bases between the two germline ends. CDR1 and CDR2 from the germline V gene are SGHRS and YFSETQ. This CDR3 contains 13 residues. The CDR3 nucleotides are TGCGCCAGCAGCCCCGGGGGTGTAGGCGAGCAGTACTTC. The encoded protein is CASSPGGVGEQYF.

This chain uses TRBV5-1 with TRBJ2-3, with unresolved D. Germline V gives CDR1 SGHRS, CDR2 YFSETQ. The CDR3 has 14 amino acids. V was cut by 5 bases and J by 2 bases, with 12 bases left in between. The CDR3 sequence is CASRTALDTDTQYF. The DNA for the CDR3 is TGCGCCAGCAGGACGGCCCTAGACACAGATACGCAGTATTTT.

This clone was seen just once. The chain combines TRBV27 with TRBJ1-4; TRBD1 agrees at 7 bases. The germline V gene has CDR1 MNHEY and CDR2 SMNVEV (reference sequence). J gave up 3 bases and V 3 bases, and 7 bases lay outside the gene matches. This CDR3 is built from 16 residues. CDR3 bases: TGTGCCAGCAGTTTGTCCCCGGGACAGTCTAATGAAAAACTGTTTTTT. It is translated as CASSLSPGQSNEKLFF.

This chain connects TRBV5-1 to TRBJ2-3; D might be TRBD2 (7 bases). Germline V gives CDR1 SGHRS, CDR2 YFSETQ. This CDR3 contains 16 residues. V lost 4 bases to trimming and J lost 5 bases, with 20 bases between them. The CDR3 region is CASSAGAGAPGDTQYF. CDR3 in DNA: TGCGCCAGCAGCGCGGGGGCAGGGGCGCCGGGAGATACGCAGTATTTT.

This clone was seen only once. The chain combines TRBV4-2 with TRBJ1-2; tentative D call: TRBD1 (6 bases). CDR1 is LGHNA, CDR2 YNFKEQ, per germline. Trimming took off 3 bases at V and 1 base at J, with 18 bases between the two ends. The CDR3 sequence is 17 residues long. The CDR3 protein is CASSHTGQQLINYGYTF. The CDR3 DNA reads TGTGCCAGCAGCCATACCGGACAGCAACTGATTAACTATGGCTACACCTTC.

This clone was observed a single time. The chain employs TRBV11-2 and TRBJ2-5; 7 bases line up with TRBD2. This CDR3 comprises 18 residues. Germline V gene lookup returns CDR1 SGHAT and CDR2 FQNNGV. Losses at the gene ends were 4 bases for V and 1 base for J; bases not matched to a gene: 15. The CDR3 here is CASSSGVASGLLQETQYF. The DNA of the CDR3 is TGTGCCAGCAGCTCGGGTGTGGCTAGCGGATTACTCCAAGAGACCCAGTACTTC.

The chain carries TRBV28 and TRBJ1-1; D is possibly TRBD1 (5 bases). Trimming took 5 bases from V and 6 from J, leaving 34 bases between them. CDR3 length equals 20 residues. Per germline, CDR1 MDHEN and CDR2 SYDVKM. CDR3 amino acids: CASSLPPDLIGGGEFSEAFF. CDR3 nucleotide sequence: TGTGCCAGCAGTCTCCCTCCCGACCTCATCGGGGGAGGGGAGTTCTCTGAAGCTTTCTTT. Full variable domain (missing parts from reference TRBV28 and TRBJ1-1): DVKVTQSSRYLVKRTGEKVFLECVQDMDHENMFWYRQDPGLGLRLIYFSYDVKMKEKGDIPEGYSVSREKKERFSLILESASTNQTSMYLCASSLPPDLIGGGEFSEAFFGQGTRLTVV.